The 15 T cell receptor beta chains below were found in one sample sequenced in a study of blood T cell repertoires in COVID-19 (dated by TCRdb to 2019 to 2021). The library came from the immunoSEQ multiplex PCR assay. TCRdb took over this immuneACCESS table, retaining in-frame rearrangements with V and J assigned. Such tables are incomplete; in checked studies, under half of the missing clones stem from an unresolved V gene, and the remainder is unexplained. Within this sample are about 120,000 clones, with roughly 85% of them counted one time only. The top ten clonotypes cover 4.8% of the sample. Input material: peripheral blood. Source of these receptors: a human donor in a cohort sampled during active COVID-19.

The chain joins TRBV14 to TRBJ1-2; 8 nucleotides agree with TRBD1. The junction had 10 bases not matched to a gene; V was cut back by 4 bases and J by 0 bases. Germline CDR1 SGHDN, CDR2 FVKESK. The CDR3 is 17 amino acids. As DNA, the CDR3 is TGTGCCAGCAGCCCCCGGACAGGGTTAGGAGCTAACTATGGCTACACCTTC. It translates to CASSPRTGLGANYGYTF.

The chain couples TRBV15 to TRBJ2-7; TRBD1 aligns across 10 bases. CDR1 LNHNV and CDR2 YYDKDF come from the germline V gene (reference sequence). The V segment lost 1 base and the J segment 2 bases; nucleotides outside the gene matches: 5. The CDR3 runs to 16 residues. The CDR3 coding sequence is TGTGCCACCAGCAGAGGGCTAGGGACAGGGGCCTACGAGCAGTACTTC. Translation: CATSRGLGTGAYEQYF. The full variable domain, its missing parts supplied by reference TRBV15 and TRBJ2-7, is DAMVIQNPRYQVTQFGKPVTLSCSQTLNHNVMYWYQQKSSQAPKLLFHYYDKDFNNEADTPDNFQSRRPNTSFCFLDIRSPGLGDTAMYLCATSRGLGTGAYEQYFGPGTRLTVT.

The chain joins TRBV6-6 to TRBJ1-2, with 10 bases fitting TRBD1. There are 15 residues in the CDR3. The germline V gene encodes CDR1 MNHNY and CDR2 SVGAGI (reference sequence). V lost 2 bases and J lost 4; bases outside the gene matches: 4. CDR3 sequence reads: CASSYRDRGGYGYTF. CDR3 in DNA: TGTGCCAGCAGTTACCGGGACAGGGGAGGCTATGGCTACACCTTC.

The rearrangement joins TRBV4-1 to TRBJ1-4; unclear D gene. The CDR3 sequence is 15 residues long. V was cut by 0 bases and J by 6 bases, with 11 bases left in between. Germline values: CDR1 MGHRA, CDR2 YSYEKL. CDR3 in amino acids: CASSQETRSYEKLFF. DNA of the CDR3: TGCGCCAGCAGCCAAGAGACTAGGAGTTATGAAAAACTGTTTTTT.

The genes are TRBV19 and TRBJ1-1; TRBD1 might be the D (5 bases). With 3 bases removed from V and 3 bases from J, the gap between germline ends came to 8 bases. The CDR3 is 13 amino acids. Per germline, CDR1 LNHDA and CDR2 SQIVND (reference sequence). CDR3 protein: CASSMGRDTEAFF. As DNA, the CDR3 is TGTGCCAGTAGTATGGGCAGGGACACTGAAGCTTTCTTT.

This clone was observed a handful of times. The chain joins TRBV9 to TRBJ1-1; D is perhaps TRBD1 (5 bases). V shed 4 bases and J shed 3 bases, with 10 bases lying between them. Germline V CDR1 and CDR2: SGDLS, YYNGEE. The CDR3 spans 13 residues. The CDR3 sequence is CASSKEGDTEAFF. DNA for the CDR3: TGTGCCAGCAGCAAGGAAGGGGACACTGAAGCTTTCTTT.

The V call is TRBV19, the J call TRBJ1-5; TRBD1 might be the D (6 bases). The length of the CDR3 is 15 residues. V lost 6 bases to trimming and J lost 4 bases, with 16 bases between them. The germline V gene encodes CDR1 LNHDA and CDR2 SQIVND (reference sequence). The CDR3 sequence: CASSTGYQGNQPQHF. The CDR3 coding sequence is TGTGCCAGTAGCACAGGGTATCAGGGTAATCAGCCCCAGCATTTT.

In DNA form, the CDR3 reads TGTGCCAGCAGTTTTTCCAGGCCCGCCGAGCAGTACTTC. This codes for CASSFSRPAEQYF. The V and J genes are TRBV27 and TRBJ2-7; no definite D call. V was trimmed by 3 bases and J by 6 bases, leaving 12 bases between them. This CDR3 has 13 amino acids. CDR1 and CDR2 (germline): MNHEY, SMNVEV (reference sequence).

V gene TRBV12-3 or TRBV12-4 combines with J gene TRBJ1-2, with 7 positions matching TRBD1. Germline trimming cut 5 bases from V and 4 bases from J; bases unmatched to any gene: 1. CDR3 length equals 12 residues. This CDR3 reads CASSRTGYGYTF. The DNA for the CDR3 is TGTGCCAGCAGTCGGACAGGCTATGGCTACACCTTC.

The chain carries TRBV25-1 and TRBJ1-2, with 10 bases lining up with TRBD1. The trim removed 3 bases at V and 4 bases at J, leaving 8 bases unmatched. The germline gives CDR1 MGHDK, CDR2 SYGVNS. The CDR3 runs to 16 residues. CDR3 sequence reads: CASSDDKTGGIYGYTF. DNA of the CDR3: TGTGCCAGCAGTGACGATAAGACAGGGGGCATCTATGGCTACACCTTC.

The chain couples TRBV12-5 to TRBJ2-3; TRBD2 agrees at 12 bases. The CDR3 length is 16 residues. V was clipped by 7 bases and J by 3 bases; unmatched bases: 8. Germline V CDR1 and CDR2: LGHNT, FRNRAP. For the CDR3, the DNA is TGTGCTAGTGCCACCGGACTAGCGGGAACGACAGATACGCAGTATTTT. Protein sequence: CASATGLAGTTDTQYF.

The V call is TRBV3-1 (or the pseudogene TRBV3-2), the J call TRBJ2-1; D remains unclear. The germline V gene has CDR1 LGHDT and CDR2 YNNKEL (reference sequence). Trimming cost V 1 base and J 6 bases, with 4 bases left between them. The length of the CDR3 is 12 residues. The CDR3 DNA is TGTGCCAGCAGCCAAGTTCTCAATGAGCAGTTCTTC. Translating it yields CASSQVLNEQFF.

The J gene is TRBJ2-1, the V gene TRBV7-9; possibly TRBD1 for D (6 bases). The CDR3 is made up of 18 amino acids. V shed 5 bases and J shed 0 bases, with 20 bases lying between them. Germline CDR1 reads SEHNR; CDR2 reads FQNEAQ (reference sequence). CDR3: CASSRLGGRGSSYNEQFF. CDR3 in DNA: TGTGCCAGCAGCCGACTCGGTGGAAGGGGGAGCTCCTACAATGAGCAGTTCTTC.

CDR3 loop: CASGGYGGAFYEQYF. The CDR3 nucleotides read TGTGCCAGCGGTGGATACGGGGGGGCCTTTTACGAGCAGTACTTC. This chain links TRBV27 with TRBJ2-7, with 8 bases lining up with TRBD2. The V and J ends lost 8 bases and 4 bases, in that order; junction bases with no gene match: 13. Per the germline V gene, CDR1 is MNHEY and CDR2 is SMNVEV (reference sequence). The CDR3 is made up of 15 amino acids.

This clone was seen only once. V is TRBV5-4 and J is TRBJ1-1, with D maybe TRBD1 (6 bases). Trimming took off 7 bases at V and 0 bases at J, with 13 bases between the two ends. CDR3 length: 14 amino acids. Per germline, CDR1 SGHNT and CDR2 YYREEE (reference sequence). The CDR3 bases are TGTGCCAGCTCTCAGGGGACCATGAACACTGAAGCTTTCTTT. Protein: CASSQGTMNTEAFF.